This T cell receptor (beta chain) was found in a study of T-cell reconstitution after alpha-beta-depleted transplantation in children. Broader study findings: There were reportedly several hundred expanded graft clones from which alpha-beta T cells came about two months after transplant. From surviving recipient T cells and thymic progenitors came the high day-60 TCRbeta diversity observed in some patients. T-cell counts and diversity were attributed mostly to newly produced T cells one year after transplant.

This clonotype came up a few times. What it binds is unknown. Unique molecular identifiers were incorporated during preparation of the TCRbeta library. TCRdb re-called the PCR reads through MiXCR, storing one row per CDR3 protein. The sample records 450,000 to 600,000 distinct CDR3 sequences, 8% to 11% being singletons. The sequenced sample was PBMCs, obtained before TCRalphabeta/CD19-depleted stem cell transplant. This TCR was recovered from a child aged 2 to 15 with inherited bone marrow failure, due to receive a stem cell transplant.

Here the CDR3 reads CASSYSSLWFGDTEAFF. CDR3 in DNA: TGTGCCAGCAGTTACTCGAGCCTGTGGTTTGGGGACACTGAAGCTTTCTTT. This chain links TRBV6-5 with TRBJ1-1, with D unclear. Trimming removed 0 bases at V and 3 bases at J, with 17 bases between. This CDR3 comprises 17 residues. The germline CDR1 and CDR2 sequences are MNHEY and SVGAGI.